This TCR beta chain was sequenced in a study of T cell changes during pregnancy in multiple sclerosis. Per the germline V gene, CDR1 is SGDLS and CDR2 is YYNGEE. V was trimmed by 0 bases and J by 6 bases, leaving 12 bases between them. The CDR3 sequence is 15 residues long. Here immunoSEQ multiplex PCR was the method, and the copy in TCRdb shows in-frame clones only, minus some. The sample contains about 93,000 clones, over 80% of which appear only once. The source material was peripheral blood, sampled after pregnancy. The clonotype originates from a female donor with multiple sclerosis, enrolled in a pregnancy study. The J gene is TRBJ2-2, the V gene TRBV9; maybe TRBD1 (6 bases). The CDR3 DNA reads TGTGCCAGCAGCGTAGCCCCAAGGACAGCCGGGGAGCTGTTTTTT. Translating it yields CASSVAPRTAGELFF.